This T cell receptor beta chain emerged from a study of Graves' ophthalmopathy and Graves' hyperthyroidism (dated 2018 in TCRdb). For the study in its entirety: Peripheral blood was collected at initial diagnosis, before any treatment. TCR beta repertoire signatures were used to distinguish Graves' ophthalmopathy from Graves' hyperthyroidism and to predict progression to ophthalmopathy. In total, approximately 130 blood samples were TCR-sequenced: fewer than 50 ophthalmopathy, approximately 75 hyperthyroidism and some 17 hyperthyroidism-to-ophthalmopathy patients. To explore V-J signatures that separate ophthalmopathy from hyperthyroidism, a discovery set of around 97 patients was enrolled, consisting of about 45 with ophthalmopathy and around 57 with stable hyperthyroidism. An independent validation cohort was composed of some 18 hyperthyroidism patients and 15 to 17 patients who later progressed from hyperthyroidism to ophthalmopathy. T-cell repertoires of thyroid tissue and blood were compared in six or seven hyperthyroidism patients. Following sampling, methimazole starting at 30 mg daily was administered to hyperthyroidism patients, and high-dose intravenous methylprednisolone was administered to ophthalmopathy patients. The 90 to 100 discovery patients were randomly divided into training and test sets at a 7:3 ratio.

For repertoire sequencing, the TCR beta CDR3 regions were amplified from RNA transcripts. A first-round RT-PCR used HTBI primers with the Qiagen OneStep RT-PCR kit, followed by a second-round multiplex PCR, size selection and purification. Sequencing of the libraries was carried out on an Illumina HiSeq2000 in paired-end mode with 100 bp reads. In the paper's pipeline: SOAPnuke was used to process the reads, removing any read that contained adapters or uncalled bases, had a mean Phred below 15, or lacked an exact match to the constant primer or identifier. High-quality paired reads were merged with COPE v1.2.5. Each unique nucleotide sequence was defined as a clonotype, and clonotypes were aligned to IMGT TRB V, D and J references with MiTCR v1.1. Analysis was restricted to V-J combinations with a frequency above 0.0001, which covered roughly 99% of repertoires. For each V-J combination, a TCR clonal expansion and chaos score was defined as F50 clonal expansion divided by the chaos observed in the TCRdist matrix. Welch's t-statistics and random forest were used to narrow the features down to about a dozen V-J combinations, which were then fed into a naive Bayes classifier. The Morisita-Horn index was used to measure how similar the thyroid and blood repertoires were. TCRdb reran the public reads through fastp at Q25 and MiXCR, keeping productive beta chains. Each record represents a unique CDR3 protein, reported with the most common genes and DNA among its rows. These V and J calls are TCRdb output, not the study's own analysis. This sample comprises around 170,000 distinct CDR3 sequences, around two fifths of them detected only once. The biggest ten clones account for roughly 6% of the sample.

The ophthalmopathy patients had moderately to severely active disease, with a Clinical Activity Score of 3 or higher, a NOSPECS grade of 4 or higher, and a disease duration of less than 3 months. Patients with other autoimmune diseases, uncontrolled infections, pregnancy or lactation were excluded from the study. Clinical symptoms, serum thyroxine, TRAb, thyroid ultrasound and orbital computed tomography were used for diagnosis. PBMCs were isolated from about 10 ml of fresh peripheral blood by Ficoll-Paque density gradient centrifugation. Trizol reagent was used to extract the total RNA, and its quality was then checked on an Agilent 2100 Bioanalyzer. The CDR3 sequence holds 15 residues, the cysteine and phenylalanine included. CDR3 DNA only is kept here, 45 bases in frame from base 1. The germline V gene sets CDR1 to MDHEN and CDR2 to SYDVKM. The germline V end is reduced by 5 bases and the J end by 3 bases; junction bases left unmatched: 8.

About this clonotype: Its antigen target is currently unknown. No base quality values were provided; no much bigger clone lies one nucleotide off.

The research as a whole found: In validation, the model predicted ophthalmopathy progression with less than 71% sensitivity and 72.22% specificity; 12 predicted patients were CT-confirmed with GO in a median of 6.5 months. Among expanded thyroid clonotypes with frequency above 0.001, most also showed up in blood, which suggests that blood repertoires may reflect the thyroid immune response. The 13-signature model separated ophthalmopathy from stable hyperthyroidism with 87.88% sensitivity and 81.08% specificity in cross-validation, and 80%/75% in the test set. Sample size was not statistically predetermined, and group allocation was not concealed from the investigators.

The sequence was collected from a woman aged 40 to 55 with Graves' ophthalmopathy. Donor details come from another sample of the same person, matched by shared clones. The chain couples TRBV28 to TRBJ2-7; TRBD2 agrees with 9 junctional bases. The sequenced sample consisted of peripheral blood. The CDR3: CASSLHSGRRYEQYF. The sequenced DNA is TGTGCCAGCAGTCTACATAGCGGGAGACGCTACGAGCAGTACTTC.